Below, 6 T cell receptor beta chains from the same sample are listed, as sequenced in a study of blood T cell repertoires in COVID-19 (dated by TCRdb to the early 2020s). The library was produced with the immunoSEQ multiplex PCR assay. This is the immuneACCESS table as TCRdb keeps it, with only in-frame sequences that have V and J called. A part of the clones is gone; compared with another copy, unresolved V genes explain less than half, and the rest is unexplained. Present in this sample are about 300,000 clones, roughly 82% of which were seen just once. Approximately 1.5% of the sample is held by the ten biggest clonotypes. The sample was peripheral blood. The source of these receptors is a woman aged 45-59 years with acute or convalescent COVID-19.

The chain has TRBV7-8 and TRBJ2-7; D may be TRBD1 (5 bases). This CDR3 is built from 13 residues. CDR1 SGHVS and CDR2 FQNEAQ come from the germline V gene. Between the trimmed V and J ends, which lost 5 bases and 5 bases, there was a span of 13 bases. CDR3 coding DNA: TGTGCCAGCAGCCCCAGGGTATCGGACGAGCAGTACTTC. Translating it yields CASSPRVSDEQYF.

The count of this clone is one. The V and J genes are TRBV2 and TRBJ2-3; 10 bases map to TRBD2. Germline lookup yields CDR1 SNHLY and CDR2 FYNNEI. The CDR3 loop spans 14 amino acids. After removal of 8 bases from V and 0 bases from J, the junction contained 2 bases not matched to a gene. The CDR3 DNA is TGTGCCAGCGGACTAGCGGCAAGCACAGATACGCAGTATTTT. Translated, it gives CASGLAASTDTQYF.

The chain employs TRBV30 and TRBJ1-1; D call uncertain. CDR3 length equals 13 residues. The germline V gene has CDR1 GTSNPN and CDR2 SVGIG (reference sequence). The ends were cut back, 3 bases at V and 0 bases at J, with 8 bases in the middle. For the CDR3, the DNA is TGTGCCTGGAGCCTAACTATGAACACTGAAGCTTTCTTT. Translated: CAWSLTMNTEAFF.

The chain couples TRBV27 to TRBJ2-7; 8 bases are shared with TRBD2. Trimming removed 1 base from V and 6 bases from J; junction bases left unmatched: 8. The CDR3 has 15 residues. CDR1 and CDR2 from the germline V gene are MNHEY and SMNVEV (reference sequence). CDR3 loop: CASSLFPAGASEQYF. CDR3 nucleotides: TGTGCCAGCAGTTTATTTCCAGCGGGAGCCTCCGAGCAGTACTTC.

V gene TRBV10-3 combines with J gene TRBJ2-7; maybe TRBD1 (6 bases). There are 15 residues in the CDR3. Trimming removed 3 bases at V and 5 bases at J, with 17 bases between. Germline CDR1 and CDR2: ENHRY and SYGVKD. The CDR3 spells CAISESGHRDNEQYF. CDR3 nucleotide sequence: TGTGCCATCAGTGAATCCGGGCACAGGGACAACGAGCAGTACTTC.

The gene calls are TRBV20-1 and TRBJ1-5, with D uncertain. The CDR3 runs to 11 residues. Deletions cut 4 bases from V and 5 bases from J, with 6 bases between. Germline CDR1 reads DFQATT; CDR2 reads SNEGSKA (reference sequence). CDR3 coding DNA: TGCAGTGCTATCGGTGATCAGCCCCAGCATTTT. Translation gives CSAIGDQPQHF.